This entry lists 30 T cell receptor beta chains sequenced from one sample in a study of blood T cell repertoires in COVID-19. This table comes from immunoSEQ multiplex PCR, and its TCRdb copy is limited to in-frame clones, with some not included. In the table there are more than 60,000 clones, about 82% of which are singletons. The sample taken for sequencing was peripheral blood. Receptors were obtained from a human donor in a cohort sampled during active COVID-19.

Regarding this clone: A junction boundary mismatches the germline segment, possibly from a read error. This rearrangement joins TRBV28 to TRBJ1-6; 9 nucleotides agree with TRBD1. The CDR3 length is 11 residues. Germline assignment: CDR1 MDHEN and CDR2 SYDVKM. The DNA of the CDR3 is TGTGCCAGCAGGCACCGGGACAGGGTTGACTTT. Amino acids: CASRHRDRVDF.

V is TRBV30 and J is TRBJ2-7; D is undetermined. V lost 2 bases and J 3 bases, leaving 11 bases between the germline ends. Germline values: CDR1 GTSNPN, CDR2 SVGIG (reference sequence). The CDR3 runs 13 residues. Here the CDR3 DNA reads TGTGCCTGGAGTAAGACACGAAACTACGAGCAGTACTTC. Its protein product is CAWSKTRNYEQYF. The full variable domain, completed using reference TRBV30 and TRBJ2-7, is SQTIHQWPATLVQPVGSPLSLECTVEGTSNPNLYWYRQAAGRGLQLLFYSVGIGQISSEVPQNLSASRPQDRQFILSSKKLLLSDSGFYLCAWSKTRNYEQYFGPGTRLTVT.

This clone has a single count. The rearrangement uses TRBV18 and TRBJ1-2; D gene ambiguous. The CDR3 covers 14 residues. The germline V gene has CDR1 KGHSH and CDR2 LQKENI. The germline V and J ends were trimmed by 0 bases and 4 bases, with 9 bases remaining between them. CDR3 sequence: CASSPPERTYGYTF. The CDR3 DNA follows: TGTGCCAGCTCACCACCCGAGAGAACCTATGGCTACACCTTC.

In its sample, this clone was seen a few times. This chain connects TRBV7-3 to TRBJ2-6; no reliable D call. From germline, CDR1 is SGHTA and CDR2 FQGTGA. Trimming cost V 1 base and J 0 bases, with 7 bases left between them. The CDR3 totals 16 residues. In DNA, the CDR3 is TGTGCCAGCAGCTTAATGAGCCGCTCTGGGGCCAACGTCCTGACTTTC. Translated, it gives CASSLMSRSGANVLTF.

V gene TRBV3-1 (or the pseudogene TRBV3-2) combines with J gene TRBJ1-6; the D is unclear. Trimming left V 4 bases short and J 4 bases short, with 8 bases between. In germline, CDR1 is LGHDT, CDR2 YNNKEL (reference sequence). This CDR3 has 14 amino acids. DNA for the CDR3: TGTGCCAGCAGCCTCCAGGATTATAATTCACCCCTCCACTTT. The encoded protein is CASSLQDYNSPLHF.

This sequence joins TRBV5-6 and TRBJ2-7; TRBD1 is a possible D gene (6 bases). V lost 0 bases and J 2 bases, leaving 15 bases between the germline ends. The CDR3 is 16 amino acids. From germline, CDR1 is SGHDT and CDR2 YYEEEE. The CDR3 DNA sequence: TGTGCCAGCAGCTTGGCCTTGACAGGTCGAACCTACGAGCAGTACTTC. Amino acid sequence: CASSLALTGRTYEQYF.

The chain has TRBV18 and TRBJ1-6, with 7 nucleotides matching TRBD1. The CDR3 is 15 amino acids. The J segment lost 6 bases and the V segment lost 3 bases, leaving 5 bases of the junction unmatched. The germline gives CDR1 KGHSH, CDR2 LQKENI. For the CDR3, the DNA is TGTGCCAGCTCACCGGGGACAGCCCTTAATTCACCCCTCCACTTT. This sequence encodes CASSPGTALNSPLHF. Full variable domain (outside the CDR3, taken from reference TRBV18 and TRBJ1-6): NAGVMQNPRHLVRRRGQEARLRCSPMKGHSHVYWYRQLPEEGLKFMVYLQKENIIDESGMPKERFSAEFPKEGPSILRIQQVVRGDSAAYFCASSPGTALNSPLHFGNGTRLTVT.

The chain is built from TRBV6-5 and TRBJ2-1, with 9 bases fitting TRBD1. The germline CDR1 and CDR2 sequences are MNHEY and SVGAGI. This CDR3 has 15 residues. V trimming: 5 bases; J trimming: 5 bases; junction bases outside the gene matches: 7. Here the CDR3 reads CASSTDRGSHNEQFF. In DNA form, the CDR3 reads TGTGCCAGCAGTACCGACAGGGGGTCCCACAATGAGCAGTTCTTC.

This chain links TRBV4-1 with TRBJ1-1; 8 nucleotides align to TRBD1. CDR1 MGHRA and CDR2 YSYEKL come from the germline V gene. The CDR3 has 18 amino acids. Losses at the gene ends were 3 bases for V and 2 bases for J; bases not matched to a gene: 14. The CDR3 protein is CASSHAEFLTGANTEAFF. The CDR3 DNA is TGCGCCAGCAGCCATGCTGAGTTTTTGACAGGGGCTAACACTGAAGCTTTCTTT.

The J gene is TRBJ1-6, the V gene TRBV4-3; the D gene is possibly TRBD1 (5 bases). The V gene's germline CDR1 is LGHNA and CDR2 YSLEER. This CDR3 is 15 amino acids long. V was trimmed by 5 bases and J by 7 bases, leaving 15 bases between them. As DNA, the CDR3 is TGCGCCAGCAGCGGTTCCGGGGGGAACAATTCACCCCTCCACTTT. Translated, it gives CASSGSGGNNSPLHF.

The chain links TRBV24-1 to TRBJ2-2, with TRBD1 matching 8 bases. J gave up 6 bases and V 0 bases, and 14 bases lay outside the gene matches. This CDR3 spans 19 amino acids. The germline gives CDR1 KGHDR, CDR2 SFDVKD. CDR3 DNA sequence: TGTGCCACCAGTGATTTGCAGTATCTGCAGGGGGCATTTCCCGGGGAGCTGTTTTTT. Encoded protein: CATSDLQYLQGAFPGELFF.

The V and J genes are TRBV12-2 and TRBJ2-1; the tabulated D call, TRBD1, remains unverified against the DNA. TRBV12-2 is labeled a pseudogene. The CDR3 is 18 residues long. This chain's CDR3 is CASRRAGTGLSSYNEQFF. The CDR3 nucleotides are TGTGCAAGTCGCCGGGCAGGGACAGGCCTAAGCTCCTACAATGAGCAGTTCTTC.

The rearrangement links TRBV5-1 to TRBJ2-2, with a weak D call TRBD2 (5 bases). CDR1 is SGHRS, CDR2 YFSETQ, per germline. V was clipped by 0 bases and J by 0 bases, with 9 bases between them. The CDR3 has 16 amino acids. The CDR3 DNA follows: TGCGCCAGCAGCTTGGGAGTTAGCGCGAACACCGGGGAGCTGTTTTTT. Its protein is CASSLGVSANTGELFF.

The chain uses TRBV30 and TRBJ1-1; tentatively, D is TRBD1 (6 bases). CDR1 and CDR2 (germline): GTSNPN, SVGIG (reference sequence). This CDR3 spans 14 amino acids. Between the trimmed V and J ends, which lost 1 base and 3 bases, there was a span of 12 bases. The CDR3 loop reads CAWSDWDIDTEAFF. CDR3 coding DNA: TGTGCCTGGAGTGACTGGGACATAGACACTGAAGCTTTCTTT. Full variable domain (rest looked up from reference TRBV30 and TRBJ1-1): SQTIHQWPATLVQPVGSPLSLECTVEGTSNPNLYWYRQAAGRGLQLLFYSVGIGQISSEVPQNLSASRPQDRQFILSSKKLLLSDSGFYLCAWSDWDIDTEAFFGQGTRLTVV.

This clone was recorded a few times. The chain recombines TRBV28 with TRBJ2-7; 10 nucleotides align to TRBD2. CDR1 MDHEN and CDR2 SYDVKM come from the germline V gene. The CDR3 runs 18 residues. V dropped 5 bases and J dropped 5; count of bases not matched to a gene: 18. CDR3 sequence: CASSLRRLAGGDRDEQYF. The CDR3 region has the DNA TGTGCCAGCAGTCTTCGCCGGTTAGCGGGGGGTGATAGGGACGAGCAGTACTTC.

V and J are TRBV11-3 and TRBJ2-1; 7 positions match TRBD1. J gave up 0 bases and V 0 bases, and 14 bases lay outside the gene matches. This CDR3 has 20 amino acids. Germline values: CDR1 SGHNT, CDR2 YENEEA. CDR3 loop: CASSLERFNRGRSSYNEQFF. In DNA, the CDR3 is TGTGCCAGCAGCTTAGAGAGGTTTAACAGGGGTCGGAGCTCCTACAATGAGCAGTTCTTC.

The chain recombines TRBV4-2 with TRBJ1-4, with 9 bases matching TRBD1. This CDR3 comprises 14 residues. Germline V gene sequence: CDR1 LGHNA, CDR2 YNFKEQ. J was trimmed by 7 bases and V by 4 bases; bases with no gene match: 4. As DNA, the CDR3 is TGTGCCAGCAGCCCCACAGGGGGCGTTGAAAAACTGTTTTTT. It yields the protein CASSPTGGVEKLFF.

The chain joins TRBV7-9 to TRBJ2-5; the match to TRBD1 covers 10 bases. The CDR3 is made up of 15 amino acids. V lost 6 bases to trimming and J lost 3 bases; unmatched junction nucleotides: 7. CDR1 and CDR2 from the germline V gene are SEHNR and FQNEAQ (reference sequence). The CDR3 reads CASSEYGTGEETQYF. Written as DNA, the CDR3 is TGTGCCAGCAGTGAATACGGGACAGGGGAAGAGACCCAGTACTTC.

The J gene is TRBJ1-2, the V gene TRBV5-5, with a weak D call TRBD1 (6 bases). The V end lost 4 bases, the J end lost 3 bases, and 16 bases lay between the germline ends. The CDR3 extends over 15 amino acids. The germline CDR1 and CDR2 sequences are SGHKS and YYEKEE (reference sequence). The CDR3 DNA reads TGTGCCAGCAGCGTAAACAGGGAGGGGTACTATGGCTACACCTTC. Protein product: CASSVNREGYYGYTF.

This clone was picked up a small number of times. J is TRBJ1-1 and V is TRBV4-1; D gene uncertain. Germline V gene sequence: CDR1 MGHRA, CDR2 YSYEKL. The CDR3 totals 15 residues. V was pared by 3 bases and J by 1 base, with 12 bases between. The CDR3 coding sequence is TGCGCCAGCAGCCAGGCTTGGGCTGAGAACACTGAAGCTTTCTTT. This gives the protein CASSQAWAENTEAFF.

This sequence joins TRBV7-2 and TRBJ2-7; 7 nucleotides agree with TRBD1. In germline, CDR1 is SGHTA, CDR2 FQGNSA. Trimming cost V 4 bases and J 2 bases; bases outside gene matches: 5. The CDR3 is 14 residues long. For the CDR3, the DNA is TGTGCCAGCAGCTCCGGACAGGCACCCTACGAGCAGTACTTC. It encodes CASSSGQAPYEQYF.

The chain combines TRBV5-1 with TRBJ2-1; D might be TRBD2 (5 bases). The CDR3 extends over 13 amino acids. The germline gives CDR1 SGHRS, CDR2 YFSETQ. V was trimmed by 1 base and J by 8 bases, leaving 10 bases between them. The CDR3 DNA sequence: TGCGCCAGCAGCTTGTCTAGCTTGGATGAGCAGTTCTTC. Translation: CASSLSSLDEQFF.

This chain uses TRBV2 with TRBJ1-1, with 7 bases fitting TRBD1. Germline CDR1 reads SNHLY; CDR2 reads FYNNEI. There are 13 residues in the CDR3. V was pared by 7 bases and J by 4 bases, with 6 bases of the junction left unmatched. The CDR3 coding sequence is TGTGCCAGCACCCGACAGGGTGCCACTGAAGCTTTCTTT. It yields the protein CASTRQGATEAFF.

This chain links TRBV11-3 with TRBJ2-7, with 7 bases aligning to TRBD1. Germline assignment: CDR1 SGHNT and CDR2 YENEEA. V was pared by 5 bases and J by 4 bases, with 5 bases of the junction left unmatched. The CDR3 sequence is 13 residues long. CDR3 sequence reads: CASSPDRAYEQYF. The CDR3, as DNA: TGTGCCAGCAGCCCCGACAGGGCGTACGAGCAGTACTTC.

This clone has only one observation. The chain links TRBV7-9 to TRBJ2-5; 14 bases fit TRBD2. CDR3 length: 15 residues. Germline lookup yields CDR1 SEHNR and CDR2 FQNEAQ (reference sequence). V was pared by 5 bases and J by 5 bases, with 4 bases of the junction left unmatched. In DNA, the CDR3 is TGTGCCAGCAGCGCCGGGACTAGCGGGGGTGAGACCCAGTACTTC. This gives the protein CASSAGTSGGETQYF. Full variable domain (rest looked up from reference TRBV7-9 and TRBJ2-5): DTGVSQNPRHKITKRGQNVTFRCDPISEHNRLYWYRQTLGQGPEFLTYFQNEAQLEKSRLLSDRFSAERPKGSFSTLEIQRTEQGDSAMYLCASSAGTSGGETQYFGPGTRLLVL.

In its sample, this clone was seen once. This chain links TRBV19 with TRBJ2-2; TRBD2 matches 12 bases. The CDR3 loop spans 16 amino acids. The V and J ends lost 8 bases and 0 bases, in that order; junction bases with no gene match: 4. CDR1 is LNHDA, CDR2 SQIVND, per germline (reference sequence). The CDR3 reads CASSLAGGSNTGELFF. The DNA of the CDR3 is TGTGCCAGTTCCCTAGCGGGGGGGTCGAACACCGGGGAGCTGTTTTTT.

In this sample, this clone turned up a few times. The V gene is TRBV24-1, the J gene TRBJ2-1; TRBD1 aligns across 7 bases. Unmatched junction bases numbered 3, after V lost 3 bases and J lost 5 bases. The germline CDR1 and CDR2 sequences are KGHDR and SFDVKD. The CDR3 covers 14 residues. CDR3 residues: CATSDPTGNNEQFF. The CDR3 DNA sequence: TGTGCCACCAGTGATCCGACAGGGAACAATGAGCAGTTCTTC.

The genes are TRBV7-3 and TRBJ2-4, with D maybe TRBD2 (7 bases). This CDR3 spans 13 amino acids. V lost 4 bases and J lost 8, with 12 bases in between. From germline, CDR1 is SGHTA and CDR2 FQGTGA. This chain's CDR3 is CASSSLGGDIQYF. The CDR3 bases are TGTGCCAGCAGCTCTTTAGGGGGGGACATTCAGTACTTC. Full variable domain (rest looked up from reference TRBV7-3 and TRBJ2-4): GAGVSQTPSNKVTEKGKYVELRCDPISGHTALYWYRQSLGQGPEFLIYFQGTGAADDSGLPNDRFFAVRPEGSVSTLKIQRTERGDSAVYLCASSSLGGDIQYFGAGTRLSVL.

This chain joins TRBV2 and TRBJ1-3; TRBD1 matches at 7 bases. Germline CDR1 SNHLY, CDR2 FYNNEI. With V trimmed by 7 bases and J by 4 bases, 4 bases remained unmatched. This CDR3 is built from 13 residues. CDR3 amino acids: CASTQGSGNTIYF. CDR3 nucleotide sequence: TGTGCCAGCACACAGGGGAGCGGAAACACCATATATTTT.

CDR3 sequence reads: CASSQDRLAGVDEQFF. The CDR3 DNA follows: TGTGCCAGCAGCCAAGATCGACTAGCGGGGGTGGATGAGCAGTTCTTC. The chain links TRBV3-1 (or the pseudogene TRBV3-2) to TRBJ2-1, with TRBD2 identical over 12 bases. The V gene end was trimmed by 0 bases and the J gene end by 8 bases; junction bases not matched to a gene: 5. The CDR3 has 16 amino acids. Germline-derived CDR1 and CDR2 are LGHDT and YNNKEL (reference sequence).